This paragraph covers one T cell receptor (beta chain) sequence. Its target is not known. Amplification by 5'RACE using constant-segment primers produced TCR alpha and TCR beta cDNA libraries that carried sample barcodes and UMIs. Each CDR3 protein is one row after TCRdb ran MiXCR on the 5' RACE reads. The data contain 350,000 to 500,000 distinct CDR3 sequences, about 22% of them seen just once; the ten biggest clones take up 13%. Trimming shortened V by 1 base and J by 4 bases, and 8 bases separated the two germline ends. The CDR3 runs to 14 residues. The record originates from a study of T-cell memory formation after mild COVID-19. Whole-study findings and limits: Mostly located in CM and EM were contracting CD4+ clones, with contracting CD8+ clones located in EMRA. Clones that shrank (day 15 to 85) were balanced CD4/CD8, whereas later expanders leaned CD4+.

This clonotype originated in an adult woman who had mild COVID-19 (a few samples of this study predate the infection). Cell type and time point are not known. The specimen sequenced was PBMCs or a T cell subset sorted from them (not recorded which). The chain recombines TRBV12-3 or TRBV12-4 with TRBJ1-5; a possible D gene is TRBD1 (6 bases). This CDR3 reads CASSLVQGNQPQHF. The CDR3, as DNA: TGTGCCAGCAGTTTAGTCCAGGGGAATCAGCCCCAGCATTTT.